These 2 T cell receptor beta chains originate from one sample sequenced in a study of blood T cell repertoires in COVID-19. The protocol was immunoSEQ multiplex PCR, while the TCRdb copy is restricted to in-frame clones and leaves out a portion. In the table there are under 80,000 clones, over 60% of which are singletons. Sequenced material: peripheral blood. These receptors came from a man in his fifties or sixties with COVID-19, enrolled during active disease.

This rearrangement joins TRBV7-9 to TRBJ2-7; the D gene is possibly TRBD2 (5 bases). Deletions cut 6 bases from V and 5 bases from J, with 14 bases between. The CDR3 spans 13 residues. Germline CDR1 SEHNR, CDR2 FQNEAQ (reference sequence). The CDR3 spells CASRAEGSHEQYF. CDR3 nucleotides: TGTGCCAGCAGGGCCGAGGGTTCCCACGAGCAGTACTTC.

This clone was seen ten or more times. The chain employs TRBV6-5 and TRBJ2-1, with D unresolved. The CDR3 sequence is 11 residues long. The germline gives CDR1 MNHEY, CDR2 SVGAGI. With 2 bases removed from V and 10 bases from J, the gap between germline ends came to 6 bases. In DNA form, the CDR3 reads TGTGCCAGCAGTTACGGCCCAGAGCAGTTCTTC. It specifies CASSYGPEQFF.